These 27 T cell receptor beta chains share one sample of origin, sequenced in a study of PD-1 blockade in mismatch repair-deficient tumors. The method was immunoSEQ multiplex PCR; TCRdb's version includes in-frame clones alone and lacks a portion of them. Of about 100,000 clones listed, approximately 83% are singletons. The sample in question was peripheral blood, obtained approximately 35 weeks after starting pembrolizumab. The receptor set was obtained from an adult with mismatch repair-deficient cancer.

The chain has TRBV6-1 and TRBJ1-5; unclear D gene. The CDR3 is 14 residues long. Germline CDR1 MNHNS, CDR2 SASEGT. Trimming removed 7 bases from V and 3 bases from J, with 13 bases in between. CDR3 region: CASNIEKHNQPQHF. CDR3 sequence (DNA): TGTGCCAGCAACATTGAAAAACACAATCAGCCCCAGCATTTT.

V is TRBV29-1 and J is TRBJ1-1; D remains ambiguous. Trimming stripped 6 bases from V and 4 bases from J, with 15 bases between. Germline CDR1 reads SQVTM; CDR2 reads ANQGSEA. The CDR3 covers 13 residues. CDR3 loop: CSVSRGGGTEAFF. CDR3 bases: TGCAGCGTGAGTCGAGGTGGCGGCACTGAAGCTTTCTTT. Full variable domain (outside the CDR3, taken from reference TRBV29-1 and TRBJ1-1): SAVISQKPSRDICQRGTSLTIQCQVDSQVTMMFWYRQQPGQSLTLIATANQGSEATYESGFVIDKFPISRPNLTFSTLTVSNMSPEDSSIYLCSVSRGGGTEAFFGQGTRLTVV.

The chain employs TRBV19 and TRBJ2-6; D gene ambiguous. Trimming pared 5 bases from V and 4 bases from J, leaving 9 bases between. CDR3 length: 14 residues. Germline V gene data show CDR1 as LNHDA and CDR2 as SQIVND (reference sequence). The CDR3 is CASSPRSGANVLTF. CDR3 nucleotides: TGTGCCAGTAGTCCCCGGTCAGGGGCCAACGTCCTGACTTTC.

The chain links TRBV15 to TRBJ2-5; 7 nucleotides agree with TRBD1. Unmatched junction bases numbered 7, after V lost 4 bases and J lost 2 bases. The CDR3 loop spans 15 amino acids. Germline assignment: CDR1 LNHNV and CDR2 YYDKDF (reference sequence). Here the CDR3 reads CATSKDGTEQETQYF. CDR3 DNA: TGTGCCACCAGCAAAGACGGGACAGAGCAAGAGACCCAGTACTTC.

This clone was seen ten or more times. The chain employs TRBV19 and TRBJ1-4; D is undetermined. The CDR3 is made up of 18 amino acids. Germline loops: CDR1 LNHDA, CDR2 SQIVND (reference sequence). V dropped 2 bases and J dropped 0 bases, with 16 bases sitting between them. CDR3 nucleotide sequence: TGTGCCAGTAGTATATCGCCCCCCGGCAGCCCAACTAATGAAAAACTGTTTTTT. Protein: CASSISPPGSPTNEKLFF.

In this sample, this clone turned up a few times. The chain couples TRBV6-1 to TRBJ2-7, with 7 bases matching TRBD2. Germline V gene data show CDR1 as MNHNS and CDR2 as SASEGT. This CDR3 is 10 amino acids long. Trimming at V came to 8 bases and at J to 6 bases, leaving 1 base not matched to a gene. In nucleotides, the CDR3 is TGTGCCAGCGTAGCGGGCGAGCAGTACTTC. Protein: CASVAGEQYF.

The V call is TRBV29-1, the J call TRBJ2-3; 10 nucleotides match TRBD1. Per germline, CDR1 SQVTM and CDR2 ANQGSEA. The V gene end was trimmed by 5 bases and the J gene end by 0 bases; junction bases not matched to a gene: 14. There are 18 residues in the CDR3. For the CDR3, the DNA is TGCAGCGTTCCCTTCCGGGACAGGGGTTTTTCTAGCACAGATACGCAGTATTTT. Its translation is CSVPFRDRGFSSTDTQYF.

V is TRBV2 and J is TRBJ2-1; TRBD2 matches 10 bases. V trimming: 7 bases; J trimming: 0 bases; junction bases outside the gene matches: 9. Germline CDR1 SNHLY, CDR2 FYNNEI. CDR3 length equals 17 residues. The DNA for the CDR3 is TGTGCCAGCACCCTAGGAAGCGGGAGGGACTCCTACAATGAGCAGTTCTTC. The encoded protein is CASTLGSGRDSYNEQFF. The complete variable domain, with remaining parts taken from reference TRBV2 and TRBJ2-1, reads EPEVTQTPSHQVTQMGQEVILRCVPISNHLYFYWYRQILGQKVEFLVSFYNNEISEKSEIFDDQFSVERPDGSNFTLKIRSTKLEDSAMYFCASTLGSGRDSYNEQFFGPGTRLTVL.

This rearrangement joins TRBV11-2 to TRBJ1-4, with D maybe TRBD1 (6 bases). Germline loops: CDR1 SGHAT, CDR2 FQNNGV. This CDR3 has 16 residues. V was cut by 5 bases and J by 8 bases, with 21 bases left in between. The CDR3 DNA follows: TGTGCCAGCAGCGTCAGCGGTGCGCAGGGGACAGAAAAACTGTTTTTT. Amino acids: CASSVSGAQGTEKLFF.

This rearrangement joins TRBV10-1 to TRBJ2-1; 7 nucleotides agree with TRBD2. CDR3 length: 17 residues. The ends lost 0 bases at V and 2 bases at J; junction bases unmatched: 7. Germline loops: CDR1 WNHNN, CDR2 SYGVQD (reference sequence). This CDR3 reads CASSESRASGPYNEQFF. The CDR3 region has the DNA TGCGCCAGCAGTGAGTCGAGGGCTAGCGGACCCTACAATGAGCAGTTCTTC.

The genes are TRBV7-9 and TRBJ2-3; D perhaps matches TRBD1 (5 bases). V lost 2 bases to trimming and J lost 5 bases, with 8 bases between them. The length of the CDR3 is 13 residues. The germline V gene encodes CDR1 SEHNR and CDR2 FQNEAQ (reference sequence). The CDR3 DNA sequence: TGTGCCAGCAGCTTAATCAGGGAAGATACGCAGTATTTT. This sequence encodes CASSLIREDTQYF.

This CDR3 is CASRINLRTGGGNTGELFF. In DNA, the CDR3 is TGTGCCAGCAGAATCAACCTACGGACAGGGGGAGGGAACACCGGGGAGCTGTTTTTT. The chain is built from TRBV27 and TRBJ2-2, with TRBD1 matching 10 bases. Per germline, CDR1 MNHEY and CDR2 SMNVEV (reference sequence). The ends lost 6 bases at V and 1 base at J; junction bases unmatched: 14. The CDR3 sequence is 19 residues long.

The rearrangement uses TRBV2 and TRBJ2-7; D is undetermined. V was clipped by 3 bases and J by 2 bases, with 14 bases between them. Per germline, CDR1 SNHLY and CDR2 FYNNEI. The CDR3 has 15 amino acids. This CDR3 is CASSEIGVATYEQYF. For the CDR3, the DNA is TGTGCCAGCAGTGAGATTGGGGTCGCCACCTACGAGCAGTACTTC.

CDR3: CASSLVAGKGYTF. The CDR3 DNA follows: TGTGCCAGCAGCTTAGTGGCAGGGAAGGGCTACACCTTC. V is TRBV7-9 and J is TRBJ1-2, with D perhaps matching TRBD1 (5 bases). The CDR3 loop spans 13 amino acids. The germline CDR1 and CDR2 sequences are SEHNR and FQNEAQ (reference sequence). V was clipped by 1 base and J by 8 bases, with 11 bases between them.

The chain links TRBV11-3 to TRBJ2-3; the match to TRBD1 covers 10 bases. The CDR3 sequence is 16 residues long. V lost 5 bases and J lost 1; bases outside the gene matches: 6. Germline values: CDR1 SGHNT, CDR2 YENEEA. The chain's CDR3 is CASSARGTGGTDTQYF. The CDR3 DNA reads TGTGCCAGCAGCGCGCGCGGGACAGGGGGCACAGATACGCAGTATTTT. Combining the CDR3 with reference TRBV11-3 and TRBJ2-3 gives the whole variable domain EAGVVQSPRYKIIEKKQPVAFWCNPISGHNTLYWYLQNLGQGPELLIRYENEEAVDDSQLPKDRFSAERLKGVDSTLKIQPAELGDSAVYLCASSARGTGGTDTQYFGPGTRLTVL.

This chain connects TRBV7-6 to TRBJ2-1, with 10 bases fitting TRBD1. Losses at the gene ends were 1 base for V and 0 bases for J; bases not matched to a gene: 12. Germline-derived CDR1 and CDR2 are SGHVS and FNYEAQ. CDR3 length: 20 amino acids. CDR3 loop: CASSLGDRGSSESSYNEQFF. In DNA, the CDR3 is TGTGCCAGCAGCTTAGGGGACAGGGGTTCATCGGAAAGCTCCTACAATGAGCAGTTCTTC.

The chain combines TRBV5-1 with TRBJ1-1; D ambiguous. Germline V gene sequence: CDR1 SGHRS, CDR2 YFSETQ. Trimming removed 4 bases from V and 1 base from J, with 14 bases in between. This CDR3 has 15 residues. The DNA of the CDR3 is TGCGCCAGCAGCCGCACATCTCGGGGGAACACTGAAGCTTTCTTT. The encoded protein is CASSRTSRGNTEAFF.

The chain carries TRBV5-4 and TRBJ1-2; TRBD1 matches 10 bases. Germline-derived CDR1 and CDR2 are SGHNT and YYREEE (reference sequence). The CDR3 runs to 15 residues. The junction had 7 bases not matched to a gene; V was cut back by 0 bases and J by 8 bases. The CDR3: CASSLVGQGSDGYTF. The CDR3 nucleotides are TGTGCCAGCAGCTTGGTGGGACAGGGGTCGGACGGCTACACCTTC. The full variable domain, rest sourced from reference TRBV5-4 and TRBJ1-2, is ETGVTQSPTHLIKTRGQQVTLRCSSQSGHNTVSWYQQALGQGPQFIFQYYREEENGRGNFPPRFSGLQFPNYSSELNVNALELDDSALYLCASSLVGQGSDGYTFGSGTRLTVV.

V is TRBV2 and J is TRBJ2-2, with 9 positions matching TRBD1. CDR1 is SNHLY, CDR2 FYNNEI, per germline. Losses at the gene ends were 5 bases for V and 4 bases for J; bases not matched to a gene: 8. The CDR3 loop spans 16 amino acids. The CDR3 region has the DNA TGTGCCAGCAGTCCCGACCGGGACAGGGTCACCGGGGAGCTGTTTTTT. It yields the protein CASSPDRDRVTGELFF. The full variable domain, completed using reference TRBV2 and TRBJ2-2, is EPEVTQTPSHQVTQMGQEVILRCVPISNHLYFYWYRQILGQKVEFLVSFYNNEISEKSEIFDDQFSVERPDGSNFTLKIRSTKLEDSAMYFCASSPDRDRVTGELFFGEGSRLTVL.

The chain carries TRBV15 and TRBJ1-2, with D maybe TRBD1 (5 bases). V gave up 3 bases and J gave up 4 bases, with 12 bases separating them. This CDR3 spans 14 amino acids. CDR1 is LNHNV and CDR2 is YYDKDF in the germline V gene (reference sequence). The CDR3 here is CATSSETGAYGYTF. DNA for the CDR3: TGTGCCACCAGCAGTGAAACCGGGGCCTATGGCTACACCTTC.

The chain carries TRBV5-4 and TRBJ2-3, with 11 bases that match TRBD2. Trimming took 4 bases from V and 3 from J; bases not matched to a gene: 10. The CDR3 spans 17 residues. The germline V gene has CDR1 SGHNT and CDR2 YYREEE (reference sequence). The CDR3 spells CASSLNPTSGITDTQYF. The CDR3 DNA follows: TGTGCCAGCAGCCTAAACCCGACTAGCGGGATTACAGATACGCAGTATTTT.

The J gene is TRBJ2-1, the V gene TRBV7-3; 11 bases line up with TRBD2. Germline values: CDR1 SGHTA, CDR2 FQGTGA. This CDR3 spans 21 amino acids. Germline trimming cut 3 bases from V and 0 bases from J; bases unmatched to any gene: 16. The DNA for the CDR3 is TGTGCCAGCAGCTTCCCGTCGGGACAGGGAGGACTAGCGGGCTCCTACAATGAGCAGTTCTTC. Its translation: CASSFPSGQGGLAGSYNEQFF.

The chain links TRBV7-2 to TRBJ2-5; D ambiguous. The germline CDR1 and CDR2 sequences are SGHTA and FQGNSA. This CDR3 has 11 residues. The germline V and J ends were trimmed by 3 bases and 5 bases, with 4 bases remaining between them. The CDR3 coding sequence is TGTGCCAGCAGCTTCGCCGAGACCCAGTACTTC. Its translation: CASSFAETQYF.

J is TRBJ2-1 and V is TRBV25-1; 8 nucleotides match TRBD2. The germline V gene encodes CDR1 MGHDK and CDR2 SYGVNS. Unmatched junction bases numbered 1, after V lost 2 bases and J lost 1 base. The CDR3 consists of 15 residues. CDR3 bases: TGTGCCAGCAGTGAAGCGGGAGGTTCCTACAATGAGCAGTTCTTC. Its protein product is CASSEAGGSYNEQFF. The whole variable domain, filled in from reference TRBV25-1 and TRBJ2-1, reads EADIYQTPRYLVIGTGKKITLECSQTMGHDKMYWYQQDPGMELHLIHYSYGVNSTEKGDLSSESTVSRIRTEHFPLTLESARPSHTSQYLCASSEAGGSYNEQFFGPGTRLTVL.

In nucleotides, the CDR3 is TGTGCCAGCAGCCTCGGACGTAAAAACGAAGCTTTCTTT. The encoded protein is CASSLGRKNEAFF. J is TRBJ1-1 and V is TRBV7-8, with unresolved D. The CDR3 consists of 13 residues. From germline, CDR1 is SGHVS and CDR2 FQNEAQ. Trimming took off 5 bases at V and 8 bases at J, with 15 bases between the two ends. Full variable domain (rest looked up from reference TRBV7-8 and TRBJ1-1): GAGVSQSPRYKVAKRGQDVALRCDPISGHVSLFWYQQALGQGPEFLTYFQNEAQLDKSGLPSDRFFAERPEGSVSTLKIQRTQQEDSAVYLCASSLGRKNEAFFGQGTRLTVV.

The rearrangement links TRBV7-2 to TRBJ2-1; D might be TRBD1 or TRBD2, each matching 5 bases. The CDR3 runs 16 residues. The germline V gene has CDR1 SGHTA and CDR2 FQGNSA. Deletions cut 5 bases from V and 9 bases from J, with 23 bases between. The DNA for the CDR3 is TGTGCCAGCAGCAGCCGGGACCCCAAGGGGCGTGCTGAGCAGTTCTTC. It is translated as CASSSRDPKGRAEQFF.

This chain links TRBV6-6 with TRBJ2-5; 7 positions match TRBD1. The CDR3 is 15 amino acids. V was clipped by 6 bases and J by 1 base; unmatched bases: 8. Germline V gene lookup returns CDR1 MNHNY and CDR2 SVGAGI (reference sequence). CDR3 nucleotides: TGTGCCAGCAGACCCGGATACAGGGGCCAAGAGACCCAGTACTTC. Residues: CASRPGYRGQETQYF.